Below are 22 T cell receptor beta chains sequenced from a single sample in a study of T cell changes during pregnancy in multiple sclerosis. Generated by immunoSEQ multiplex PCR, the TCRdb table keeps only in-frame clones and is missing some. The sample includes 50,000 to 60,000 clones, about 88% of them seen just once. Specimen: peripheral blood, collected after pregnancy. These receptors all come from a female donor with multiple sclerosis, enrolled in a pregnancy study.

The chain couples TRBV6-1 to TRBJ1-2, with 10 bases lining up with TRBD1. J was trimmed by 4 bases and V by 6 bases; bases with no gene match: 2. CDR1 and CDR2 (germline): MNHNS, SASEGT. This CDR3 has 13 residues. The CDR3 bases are TGTGCCAGCAGGGACAGGGGGGGCTATGGCTACACCTTC. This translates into CASRDRGGYGYTF.

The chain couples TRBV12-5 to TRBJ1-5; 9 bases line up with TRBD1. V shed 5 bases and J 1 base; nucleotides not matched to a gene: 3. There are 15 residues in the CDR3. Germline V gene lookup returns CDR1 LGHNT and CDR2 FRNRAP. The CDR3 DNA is TGTGCTAGTGGTACGGGACAGGGAAGCAATCAGCCCCAGCATTTT. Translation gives CASGTGQGSNQPQHF. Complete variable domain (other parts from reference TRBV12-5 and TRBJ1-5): DARVTQTPRHKVTEMGQEVTMRCQPILGHNTVFWYRQTMMQGLELLAYFRNRAPLDDSGMPKDRFSAEMPDATLATLKIQPSEPRDSAVYFCASGTGQGSNQPQHFGDGTRLSIL.

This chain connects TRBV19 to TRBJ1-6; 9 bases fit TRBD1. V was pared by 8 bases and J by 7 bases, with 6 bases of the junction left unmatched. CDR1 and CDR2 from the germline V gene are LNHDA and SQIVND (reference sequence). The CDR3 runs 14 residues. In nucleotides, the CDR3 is TGTGCCAGTTCCCGGGACAGGGAGAATTCACCCCTCCACTTT. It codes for CASSRDRENSPLHF.

CDR3 DNA: TGTGCCAGCAGCCCGGTGGGCAGGGGGCGTGGCTACACCTTC. It codes for CASSPVGRGRGYTF. The chain uses TRBV5-4 and TRBJ1-2; TRBD1 aligns across 8 bases. CDR1 and CDR2 from the germline V gene are SGHNT and YYREEE (reference sequence). This CDR3 is built from 14 residues. The trim removed 4 bases at V and 7 bases at J, leaving 9 bases unmatched.

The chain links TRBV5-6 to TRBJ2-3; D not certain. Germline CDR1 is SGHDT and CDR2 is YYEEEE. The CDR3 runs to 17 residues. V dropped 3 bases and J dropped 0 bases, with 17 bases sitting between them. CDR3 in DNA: TGTGCCAGCAGCTGGTGGCCAGATCCCCCTAGCACAGATACGCAGTATTTT. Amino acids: CASSWWPDPPSTDTQYF.

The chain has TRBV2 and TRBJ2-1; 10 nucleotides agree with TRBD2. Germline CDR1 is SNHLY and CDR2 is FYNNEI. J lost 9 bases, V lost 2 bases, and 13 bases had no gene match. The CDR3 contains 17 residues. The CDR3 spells CASSESSPPSGGFEQFF. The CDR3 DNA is TGTGCCAGCAGTGAAAGTTCCCCTCCTAGCGGGGGTTTTGAGCAGTTCTTC.

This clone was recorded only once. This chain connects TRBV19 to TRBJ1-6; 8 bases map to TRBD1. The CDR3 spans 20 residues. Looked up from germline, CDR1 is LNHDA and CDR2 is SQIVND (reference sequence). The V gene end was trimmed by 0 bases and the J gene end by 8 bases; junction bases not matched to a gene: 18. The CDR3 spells CASSIDVGRGLVGGDSPLHF. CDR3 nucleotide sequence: TGTGCCAGTAGTATAGACGTCGGCAGGGGGCTGGTTGGGGGAGATTCACCCCTCCACTTT.

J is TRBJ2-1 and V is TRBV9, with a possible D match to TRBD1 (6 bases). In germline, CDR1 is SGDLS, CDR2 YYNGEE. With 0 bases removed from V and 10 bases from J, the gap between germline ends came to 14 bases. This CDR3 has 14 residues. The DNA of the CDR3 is TGTGCCAGCAGCGTAGACCCTGGGGGCGTCGAGCAGTTCTTC. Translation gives CASSVDPGGVEQFF.

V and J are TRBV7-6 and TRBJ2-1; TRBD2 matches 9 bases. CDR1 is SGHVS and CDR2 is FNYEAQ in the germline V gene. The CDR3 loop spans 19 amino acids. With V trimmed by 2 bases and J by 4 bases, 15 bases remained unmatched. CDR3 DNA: TGTGCCAGCAGCTTATACCCCCGCCTAGGAGCGGGGGGTTACAATGAGCAGTTCTTC. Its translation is CASSLYPRLGAGGYNEQFF.

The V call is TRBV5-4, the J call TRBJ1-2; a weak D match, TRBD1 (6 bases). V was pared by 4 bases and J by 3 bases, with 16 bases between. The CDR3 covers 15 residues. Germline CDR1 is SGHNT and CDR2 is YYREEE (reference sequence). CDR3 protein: CASSPDRSLDYGYTF. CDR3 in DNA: TGTGCCAGCAGCCCTGACAGGTCCCTTGACTATGGCTACACCTTC. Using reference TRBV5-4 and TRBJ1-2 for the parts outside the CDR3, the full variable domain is ETGVTQSPTHLIKTRGQQVTLRCSSQSGHNTVSWYQQALGQGPQFIFQYYREEENGRGNFPPRFSGLQFPNYSSELNVNALELDDSALYLCASSPDRSLDYGYTFGSGTRLTVV.

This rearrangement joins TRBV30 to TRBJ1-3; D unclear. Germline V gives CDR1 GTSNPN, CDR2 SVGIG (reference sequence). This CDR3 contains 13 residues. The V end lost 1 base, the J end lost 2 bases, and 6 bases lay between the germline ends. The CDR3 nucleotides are TGTGCCTGGAGTGGGCTCGCTGGAAACACCATATATTTT. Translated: CAWSGLAGNTIYF.

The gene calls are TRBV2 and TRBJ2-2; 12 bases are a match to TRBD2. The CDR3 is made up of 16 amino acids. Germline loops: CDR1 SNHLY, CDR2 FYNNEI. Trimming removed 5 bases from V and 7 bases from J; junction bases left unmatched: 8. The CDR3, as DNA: TGTGCCAGCAGTAAGCCGACTAGCGGGGGCGGCGGGGAGCTGTTTTTT. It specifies CASSKPTSGGGGELFF.

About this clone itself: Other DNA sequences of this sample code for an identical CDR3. CDR3 bases: TGTGCCAGCAGCGTAGAGGGGGAGACCCAGTACTTC. Translated, it gives CASSVEGETQYF. The chain joins TRBV9 to TRBJ2-5; the D gene is possibly TRBD1 (5 bases). The CDR3 consists of 12 residues. Per germline, CDR1 SGDLS and CDR2 YYNGEE. V was clipped by 0 bases and J by 5 bases, with 5 bases between them.

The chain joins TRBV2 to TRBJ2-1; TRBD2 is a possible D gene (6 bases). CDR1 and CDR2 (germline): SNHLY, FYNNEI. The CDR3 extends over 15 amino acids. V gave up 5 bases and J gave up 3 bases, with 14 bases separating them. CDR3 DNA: TGTGCCAGCAGTCAAGAGCGGGCCAACTACAATGAGCAGTTCTTC. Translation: CASSQERANYNEQFF.

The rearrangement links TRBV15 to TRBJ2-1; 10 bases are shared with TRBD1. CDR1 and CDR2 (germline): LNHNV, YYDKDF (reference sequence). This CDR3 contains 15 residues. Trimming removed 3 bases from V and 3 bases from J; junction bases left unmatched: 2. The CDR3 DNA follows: TGTGCCACCAGCAGTGGACAGGGGGGCTACAATGAGCAGTTCTTC. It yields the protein CATSSGQGGYNEQFF.

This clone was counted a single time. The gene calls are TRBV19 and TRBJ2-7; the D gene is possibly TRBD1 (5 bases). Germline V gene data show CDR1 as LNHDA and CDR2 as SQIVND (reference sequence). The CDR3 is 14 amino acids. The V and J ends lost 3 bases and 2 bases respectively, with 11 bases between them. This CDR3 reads CASSITGVPYEQYF. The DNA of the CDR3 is TGTGCCAGTAGTATCACAGGCGTCCCCTACGAGCAGTACTTC.

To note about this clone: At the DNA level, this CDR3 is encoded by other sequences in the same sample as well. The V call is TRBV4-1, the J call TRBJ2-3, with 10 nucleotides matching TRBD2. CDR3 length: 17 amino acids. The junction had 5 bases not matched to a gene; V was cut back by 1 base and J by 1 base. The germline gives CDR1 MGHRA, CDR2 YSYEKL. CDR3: CASSQGGAGGGTDTQYF. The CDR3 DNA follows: TGCGCCAGCAGCCAAGGGGGAGCGGGGGGGGGCACAGATACGCAGTATTTT.

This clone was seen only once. CDR3 in amino acids: CASNSDRGRGYTF. Here the CDR3 DNA reads TGTGCCAGCAATTCCGACAGGGGGCGCGGCTACACCTTC. The V and J genes are TRBV2 and TRBJ1-2; 10 positions agree with TRBD1. J gave up 8 bases and V 7 bases, and 7 bases lay outside the gene matches. The germline V gene has CDR1 SNHLY and CDR2 FYNNEI. This CDR3 has 13 residues. Full variable domain (missing parts from reference TRBV2 and TRBJ1-2): EPEVTQTPSHQVTQMGQEVILRCVPISNHLYFYWYRQILGQKVEFLVSFYNNEISEKSEIFDDQFSVERPDGSNFTLKIRSTKLEDSAMYFCASNSDRGRGYTFGSGTRLTVV.

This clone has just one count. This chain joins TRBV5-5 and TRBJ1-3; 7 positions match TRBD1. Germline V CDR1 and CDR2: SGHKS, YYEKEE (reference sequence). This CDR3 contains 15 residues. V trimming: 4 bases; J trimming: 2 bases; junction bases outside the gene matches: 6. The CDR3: CASSRTGHPGNTIYF. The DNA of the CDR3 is TGTGCCAGCAGCAGGACAGGTCACCCTGGAAACACCATATATTTT. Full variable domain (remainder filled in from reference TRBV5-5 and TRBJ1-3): DAGVTQSPTHLIKTRGQQVTLRCSPISGHKSVSWYQQVLGQGPQFIFQYYEKEERGRGNFPDRFSARQFPNYSSELNVNALLLGDSALYLCASSRTGHPGNTIYFGEGSWLTVV.

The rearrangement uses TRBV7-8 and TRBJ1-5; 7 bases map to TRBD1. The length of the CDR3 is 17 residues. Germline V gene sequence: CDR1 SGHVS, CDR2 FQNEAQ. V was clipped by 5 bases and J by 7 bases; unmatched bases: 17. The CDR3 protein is CASSPRGSGGFGQPQHF. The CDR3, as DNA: TGTGCCAGCAGCCCTAGGGGGTCAGGGGGGTTCGGGCAGCCCCAGCATTTT.

CDR3 residues: CASSPLGVTYEQYF. The CDR3 bases are TGTGCCAGCAGCCCTCTAGGGGTGACCTACGAGCAGTACTTC. V is TRBV4-2 and J is TRBJ2-7; weak D call: TRBD1 (5 bases). The V and J ends lost 4 bases and 2 bases respectively, with 12 bases between them. The CDR3 has 14 amino acids. Germline V gene lookup returns CDR1 LGHNA and CDR2 YNFKEQ.

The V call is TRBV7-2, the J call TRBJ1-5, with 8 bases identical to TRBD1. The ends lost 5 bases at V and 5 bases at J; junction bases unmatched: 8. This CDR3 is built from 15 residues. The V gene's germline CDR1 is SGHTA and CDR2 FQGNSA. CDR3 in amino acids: CASSPGGTGYQPQHF. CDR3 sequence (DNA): TGTGCCAGCAGCCCGGGTGGGACAGGCTATCAGCCCCAGCATTTT.